The present entry profiles one TCR beta chain with its context. Its cognate antigen is unknown. This specimen comes from a study of CD8 T cells in Susac syndrome. Peripheral blood CD8+ and CD4+ T cells were profiled by TCR beta sequencing. TEMRA cells were enriched by FACS, while CD8+ and CD4+ T cells were obtained through a negative isolation that was performed magnetically. CDR1 is MNHNS and CDR2 is SASEGT in the germline V gene. J gave up 0 bases and V 6 bases, and 19 bases lay outside the gene matches. This CDR3 has 21 amino acids. An amount of RNA that ranged from about 0.45 to 1 ug was reverse transcribed with random hexamers. The authors amplified TCR beta CDR3 across 54 Vbeta and 13 Jbeta using immunoSEQ multiplex PCR. TCRdb re-derived calls from the immunoSEQ multiplex PCR reads in MiXCR, one entry per CDR3 protein. The sample has a few hundred thousand distinct CDR3 sequences; 85% to 95% are singletons.

General observations from the study: It was acknowledged in the study that its TCR sequencing and HLA analysis involved a relatively small number of individuals.

The sample consisted of CD4+ T cells from PBMCs. The source of this sequence is a human donor with multiple sclerosis. The chain recombines TRBV6-1 with TRBJ1-6; 8 bases are a match to TRBD1. The CDR3 loop reads CASSRFGGGQALSSYNSPLHF. CDR3 DNA sequence: TGTGCCAGCAGCCGTTTCGGGGGGGGACAGGCTCTTAGCTCCTATAATTCACCCCTCCACTTT.